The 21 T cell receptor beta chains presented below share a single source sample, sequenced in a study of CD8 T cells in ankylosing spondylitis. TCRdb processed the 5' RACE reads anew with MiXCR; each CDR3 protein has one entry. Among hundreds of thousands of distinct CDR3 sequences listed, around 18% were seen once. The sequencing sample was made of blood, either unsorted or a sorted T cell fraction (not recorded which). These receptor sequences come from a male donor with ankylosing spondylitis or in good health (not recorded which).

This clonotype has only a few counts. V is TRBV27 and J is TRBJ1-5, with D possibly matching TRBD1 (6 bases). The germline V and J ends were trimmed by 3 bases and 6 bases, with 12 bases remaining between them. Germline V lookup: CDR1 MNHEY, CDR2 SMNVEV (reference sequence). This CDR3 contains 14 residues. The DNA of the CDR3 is TGTGCCAGCAGTTTCTGGGGACAAGGTCAGCCCCAGCATTTT. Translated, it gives CASSFWGQGQPQHF.

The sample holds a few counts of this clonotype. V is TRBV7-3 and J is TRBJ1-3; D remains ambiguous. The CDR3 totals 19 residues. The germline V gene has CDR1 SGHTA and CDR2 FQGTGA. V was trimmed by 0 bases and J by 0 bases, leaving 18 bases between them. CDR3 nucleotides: TGTGCCAGCAGCTTAACAGGTGGAAATCTCTCCCCCTCTGGAAACACCATATATTTT. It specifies CASSLTGGNLSPSGNTIYF.

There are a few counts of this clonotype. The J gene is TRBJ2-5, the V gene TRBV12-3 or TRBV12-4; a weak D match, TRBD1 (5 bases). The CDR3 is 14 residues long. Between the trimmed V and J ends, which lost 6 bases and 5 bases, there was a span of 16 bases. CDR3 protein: CASSQGDLYETQYF. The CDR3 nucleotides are TGTGCCAGCAGCCAAGGGGATTTATACGAGACCCAGTACTTC.

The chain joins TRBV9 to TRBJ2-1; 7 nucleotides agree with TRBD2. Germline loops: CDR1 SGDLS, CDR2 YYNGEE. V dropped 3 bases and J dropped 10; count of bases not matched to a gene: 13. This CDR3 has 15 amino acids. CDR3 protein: CASSAIGGPGGEQFF. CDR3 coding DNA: TGTGCCAGCAGCGCCATTGGGGGACCCGGGGGGGAGCAGTTCTTC.

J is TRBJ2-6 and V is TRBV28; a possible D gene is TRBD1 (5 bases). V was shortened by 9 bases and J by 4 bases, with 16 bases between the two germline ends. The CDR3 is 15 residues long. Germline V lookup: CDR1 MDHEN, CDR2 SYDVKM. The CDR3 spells CASTTYRTGANVLTF. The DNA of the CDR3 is TGTGCCAGTACGACATACAGGACCGGGGCCAACGTCCTGACTTTC.

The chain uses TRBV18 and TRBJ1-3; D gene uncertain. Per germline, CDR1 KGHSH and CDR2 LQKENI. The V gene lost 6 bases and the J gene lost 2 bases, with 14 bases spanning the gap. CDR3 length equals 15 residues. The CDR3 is CASSPPSQPGNTIYF. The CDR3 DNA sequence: TGTGCCAGCTCCCCGCCGAGCCAACCTGGAAACACCATATATTTT.

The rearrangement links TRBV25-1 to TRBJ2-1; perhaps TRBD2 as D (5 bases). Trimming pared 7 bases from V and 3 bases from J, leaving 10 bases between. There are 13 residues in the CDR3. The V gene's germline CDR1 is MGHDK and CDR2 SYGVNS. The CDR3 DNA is TGTGCCAGCACCCGGGAAGACTACAATGAGCAGTTCTTC. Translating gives CASTREDYNEQFF. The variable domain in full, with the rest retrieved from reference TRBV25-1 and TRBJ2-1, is EADIYQTPRYLVIGTGKKITLECSQTMGHDKMYWYQQDPGMELHLIHYSYGVNSTEKGDLSSESTVSRIRTEHFPLTLESARPSHTSQYLCASTREDYNEQFFGPGTRLTVL.

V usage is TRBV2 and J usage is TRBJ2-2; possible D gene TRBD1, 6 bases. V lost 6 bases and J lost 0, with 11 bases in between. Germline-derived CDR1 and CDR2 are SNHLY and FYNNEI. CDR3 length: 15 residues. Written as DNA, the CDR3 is TGTGCCAGCAGGAATGGACAGACGAACACCGGGGAGCTGTTTTTT. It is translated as CASRNGQTNTGELFF.

The CDR3 DNA follows: TGCGCCAGCAGCGCCGAGGGGGTCGGAACTGAAGCTTTCTTT. Residues: CASSAEGVGTEAFF. The J gene is TRBJ1-1, the V gene TRBV5-1; a possible D gene is TRBD1 (6 bases). Germline assignment: CDR1 SGHRS and CDR2 YFSETQ. The V gene lost 4 bases and the J gene lost 5 bases, with 15 bases spanning the gap. This CDR3 comprises 14 residues. Full variable domain (outside the CDR3, taken from reference TRBV5-1 and TRBJ1-1): KAGVTQTPRYLIKTRGQQVTLSCSPISGHRSVSWYQQTPGQGLQFLFEYFSETQRNKGNFPGRFSGRQFSNSRSEMNVSTLELGDSALYLCASSAEGVGTEAFFGQGTRLTVV.

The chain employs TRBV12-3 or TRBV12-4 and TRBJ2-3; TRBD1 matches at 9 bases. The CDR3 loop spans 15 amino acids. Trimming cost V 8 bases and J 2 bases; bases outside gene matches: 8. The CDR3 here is CASHRGQGLTDTQYF. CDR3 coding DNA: TGTGCCAGCCATAGGGGACAGGGTCTCACAGATACGCAGTATTTT.

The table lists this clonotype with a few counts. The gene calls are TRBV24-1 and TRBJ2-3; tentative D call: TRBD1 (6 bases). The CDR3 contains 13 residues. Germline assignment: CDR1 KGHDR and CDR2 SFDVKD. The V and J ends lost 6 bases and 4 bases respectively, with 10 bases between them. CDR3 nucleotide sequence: TGTGCCACCAGTCAGGGGAATCCAGATACGCAGTATTTT. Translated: CATSQGNPDTQYF.

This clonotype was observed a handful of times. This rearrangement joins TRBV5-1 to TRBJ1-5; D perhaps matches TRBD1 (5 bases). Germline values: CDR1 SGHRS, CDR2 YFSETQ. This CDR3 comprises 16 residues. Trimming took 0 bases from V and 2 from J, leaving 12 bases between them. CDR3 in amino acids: CASSLGPTGGNQPQHF. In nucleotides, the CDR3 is TGCGCCAGCAGCTTGGGCCCAACAGGCGGCAATCAGCCCCAGCATTTT.

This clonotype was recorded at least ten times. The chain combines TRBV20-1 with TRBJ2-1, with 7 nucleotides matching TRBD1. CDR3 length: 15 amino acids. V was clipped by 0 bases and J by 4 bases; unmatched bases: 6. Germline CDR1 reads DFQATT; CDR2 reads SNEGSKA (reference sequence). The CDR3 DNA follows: TGCAGTGCTAGAGATGACAGGGAAGTTTACAATGAGCAGTTCTTC. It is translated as CSARDDREVYNEQFF.

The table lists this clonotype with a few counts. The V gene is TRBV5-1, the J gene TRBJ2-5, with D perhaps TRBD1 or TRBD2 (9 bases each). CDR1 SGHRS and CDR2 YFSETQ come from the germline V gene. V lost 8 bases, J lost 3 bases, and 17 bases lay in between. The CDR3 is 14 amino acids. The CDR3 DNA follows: TGCGCCAGGAGCGGGAGGACAGGGGAAGAGACCCAGTACTTC. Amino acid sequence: CARSGRTGEETQYF.

CDR3 region: CASSPSGTHQETQYF. The CDR3 DNA follows: TGTGCCAGCAGCCCCTCCGGGACACACCAAGAGACCCAGTACTTC. J is TRBJ2-5 and V is TRBV7-3, with D tentatively TRBD1 (6 bases). CDR3 size: 15 residues. Germline assignment: CDR1 SGHTA and CDR2 FQGTGA. The germline V and J ends were trimmed by 5 bases and 0 bases, with 13 bases remaining between them.

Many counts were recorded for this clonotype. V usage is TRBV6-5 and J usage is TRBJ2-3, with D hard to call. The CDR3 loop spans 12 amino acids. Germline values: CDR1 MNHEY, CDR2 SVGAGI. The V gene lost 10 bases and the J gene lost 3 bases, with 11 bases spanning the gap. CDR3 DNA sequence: TGTGCCACCTCCCCCACAACAGATACGCAGTATTTT. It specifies CATSPTTDTQYF.

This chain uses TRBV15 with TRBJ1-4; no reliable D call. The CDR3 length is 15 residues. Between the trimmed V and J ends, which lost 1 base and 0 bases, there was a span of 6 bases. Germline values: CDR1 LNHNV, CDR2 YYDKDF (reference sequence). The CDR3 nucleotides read TGTGCCACCAGCAGAGCACCTTCAACTAATGAAAAACTGTTTTTT. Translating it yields CATSRAPSTNEKLFF. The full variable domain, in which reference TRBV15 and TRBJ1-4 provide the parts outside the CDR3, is DAMVIQNPRYQVTQFGKPVTLSCSQTLNHNVMYWYQQKSSQAPKLLFHYYDKDFNNEADTPDNFQSRRPNTSFCFLDIRSPGLGDTAMYLCATSRAPSTNEKLFFGSGTQLSVL.

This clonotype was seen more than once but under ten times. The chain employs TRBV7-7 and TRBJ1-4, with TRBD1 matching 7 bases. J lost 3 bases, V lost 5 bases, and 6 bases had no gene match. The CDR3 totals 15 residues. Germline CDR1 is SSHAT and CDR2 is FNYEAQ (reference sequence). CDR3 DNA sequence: TGTGCCAGCAGCCCTCGACAGGGATCTAATGAAAAACTGTTTTTT. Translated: CASSPRQGSNEKLFF.

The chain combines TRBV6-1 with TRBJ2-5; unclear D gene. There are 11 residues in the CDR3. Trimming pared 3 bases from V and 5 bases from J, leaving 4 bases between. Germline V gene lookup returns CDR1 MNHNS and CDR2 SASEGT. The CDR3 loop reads CASSDYETQYF. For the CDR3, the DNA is TGTGCCAGCAGTGATTACGAGACCCAGTACTTC.

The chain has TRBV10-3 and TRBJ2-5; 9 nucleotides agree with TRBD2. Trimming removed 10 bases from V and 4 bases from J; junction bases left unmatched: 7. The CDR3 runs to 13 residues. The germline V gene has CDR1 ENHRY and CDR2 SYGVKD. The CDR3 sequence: CASKGTSSETQYF. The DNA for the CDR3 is TGTGCCAGTAAAGGGACTAGCTCAGAGACCCAGTACTTC.

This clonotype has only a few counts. The CDR3 spells CSAGLIRQEGFPNTEAFF. The DNA of the CDR3 is TGCAGTGCTGGACTAATACGACAGGAAGGCTTTCCGAACACTGAAGCTTTCTTT. The genes are TRBV20-1 and TRBJ1-1; a weak D match, TRBD1 (6 bases). The CDR3 totals 18 residues. Germline V gene data show CDR1 as DFQATT and CDR2 as SNEGSKA (reference sequence). V shed 5 bases and J shed 1 base, with 26 bases lying between them.